A single sample gave rise to the 19 T cell receptor beta chains below, sequenced in a study of T cells after yellow fever vaccination. TCRdb re-derived calls from the 5' RACE reads in MiXCR, one entry per CDR3 protein. This sample has about 130,000 distinct CDR3 sequences, with about 7% found just once. Sequencing used CD4+ T cells sorted from PBMCs, obtained roughly 10 days after the first yellow fever vaccination. The receptors were gathered from a man aged 18 to 35 who received the YFV17D yellow fever vaccine.

This clonotype was recorded many times. The chain joins TRBV5-1 to TRBJ2-7; D is unresolved. This CDR3 is 14 amino acids long. Germline V gene lookup returns CDR1 SGHRS and CDR2 YFSETQ. The V end lost 1 base, the J end lost 4 bases, and 12 bases lay between the germline ends. The CDR3 nucleotides read TGCGCCAGCAGCTTGTCCCCCTCCCGGTACGAGCAGTACGTC. It codes for CASSLSPSRYEQYV.

The chain recombines TRBV18 with TRBJ2-5, with a tentative D call TRBD2 (5 bases). The germline V and J ends were trimmed by 3 bases and 2 bases, with 10 bases remaining between them. CDR3 length: 14 amino acids. CDR1 is KGHSH and CDR2 is LQKENI in the germline V gene. CDR3 nucleotide sequence: TGTGCCAGCTCACCGGGGAGAAAACAAGAGACCCAGTACTTC. It encodes CASSPGRKQETQYF.

The table lists this clonotype with many counts. V usage is TRBV6-5 and J usage is TRBJ2-7; D possibly corresponds to TRBD1 (6 bases). Germline V lookup: CDR1 MNHEY, CDR2 SVGAGI. V lost 0 bases, J lost 2 bases, and 23 bases lay in between. CDR3 length equals 19 residues. The CDR3 region is CASSYSALLQGSSTYEQYF. The CDR3 DNA is TGTGCCAGCAGTTACTCGGCACTCCTTCAGGGGTCGTCCACCTACGAGCAGTACTTC.

This clonotype occurred many times. V usage is TRBV3-1 and J usage is TRBJ1-2; D perhaps matches TRBD1 (5 bases). This CDR3 comprises 13 residues. Germline CDR1 is LGHDT and CDR2 is YNNKEL (reference sequence). V was trimmed by 4 bases and J by 4 bases, leaving 10 bases between them. The CDR3 DNA sequence: TGTGCCAGCAGCCTCAGGGACGGCTATGGCTACACCTTC. Amino acids: CASSLRDGYGYTF.

The table lists this clonotype with a few counts. The rearrangement uses TRBV11-2 and TRBJ1-5; the D is unclear. V gave up 3 bases and J gave up 7 bases, with 10 bases separating them. CDR3 size: 13 residues. CDR1 and CDR2 from the germline V gene are SGHAT and FQNNGV. Here the CDR3 DNA reads TGTGCCAGCAGCTTGGCCCCGGAGCAGCCCCAGCATTTT. Translated: CASSLAPEQPQHF.

This clonotype was counted many times. The chain uses TRBV20-1 and TRBJ1-1; the D is unclear. Germline-derived CDR1 and CDR2 are DFQATT and SNEGSKA (reference sequence). V gave up 3 bases and J gave up 1 base, with 12 bases separating them. This CDR3 contains 14 residues. In DNA, the CDR3 is TGCAGTGCTAGCCCCCCCACCTCGAACACTGAAGCTTTCTTT. It encodes CSASPPTSNTEAFF.

This clonotype was recorded many times. This chain uses TRBV5-1 with TRBJ1-1, with D perhaps matching TRBD1 (5 bases). The CDR3 has 13 residues. Germline CDR1 and CDR2: SGHRS and YFSETQ. Trimming pared 1 base from V and 6 bases from J, leaving 10 bases between. The CDR3 DNA reads as TGCGCCAGCAGCTTGATTGCGGGGGCTGAAGCTTTCTTT. Translation: CASSLIAGAEAFF.

In this sample, this clonotype turned up many times. Written as DNA, the CDR3 is TGTGCCAGCAGCTCCGGGACTAACACAGATACGCAGTATTTT. It is translated as CASSSGTNTDTQYF. This chain connects TRBV11-3 to TRBJ2-3; 7 bases fit TRBD2. CDR1 SGHNT and CDR2 YENEEA come from the germline V gene. The trim removed 4 bases at V and 2 bases at J, leaving 3 bases unmatched. This CDR3 spans 14 amino acids.

This clonotype came up many times. The rearrangement joins TRBV5-1 to TRBJ1-5; 8 nucleotides line up with TRBD1. With 0 bases clipped from V and 2 bases from J, the junction kept 4 bases outside the gene matches. Looked up from germline, CDR1 is SGHRS and CDR2 is YFSETQ. The CDR3 spans 16 residues. The CDR3 sequence is CASSLGPGQGNQPQHF. CDR3 DNA sequence: TGCGCCAGCAGCTTGGGACCGGGACAGGGCAATCAGCCCCAGCATTTT. Supplemented by reference TRBV5-1 and TRBJ1-5, the full variable domain reads KAGVTQTPRYLIKTRGQQVTLSCSPISGHRSVSWYQQTPGQGLQFLFEYFSETQRNKGNFPGRFSGRQFSNSRSEMNVSTLELGDSALYLCASSLGPGQGNQPQHFGDGTRLSIL.

This clonotype was counted many times. The V gene is TRBV7-2, the J gene TRBJ2-5, with TRBD2 matching over 11 bases. With 2 bases clipped from V and 5 bases from J, the junction kept 7 bases outside the gene matches. The length of the CDR3 is 16 residues. Germline V gene data show CDR1 as SGHTA and CDR2 as FQGNSA. DNA for the CDR3: TGTGCCAGCAGCTTATTCCTAGCGGGGGGCGGGGAGACCCAGTACTTC. Encoded protein: CASSLFLAGGGETQYF.

This clonotype has ten or more counts. V is TRBV28 and J is TRBJ2-2, with 8 bases identical to TRBD2. V was pared by 6 bases and J by 4 bases, with 1 base of the junction left unmatched. This CDR3 region has 13 residues. Germline values: CDR1 MDHEN, CDR2 SYDVKM. The CDR3 nucleotides read TGTGCCAGCAGCGGGGGGGCCACCGGGGAGCTGTTTTTT. It yields the protein CASSGGATGELFF. Drawing the rest from reference TRBV28 and TRBJ2-2, the complete variable domain is DVKVTQSSRYLVKRTGEKVFLECVQDMDHENMFWYRQDPGLGLRLIYFSYDVKMKEKGDIPEGYSVSREKKERFSLILESASTNQTSMYLCASSGGATGELFFGEGSRLTVL.

This clonotype came up many times. This chain connects TRBV5-1 to TRBJ2-2; possibly TRBD1 for D (5 bases). The CDR3 length is 15 residues. The germline CDR1 and CDR2 sequences are SGHRS and YFSETQ. With 5 bases removed from V and 2 bases from J, the gap between germline ends came to 13 bases. DNA for the CDR3: TGCGCCAGCAGTACAGGTATCGGAAACACCGGGGAGCTGTTTTTT. Translation gives CASSTGIGNTGELFF.

The genes are TRBV5-4 and TRBJ2-3; D is unclear. This CDR3 has 15 residues. V lost 1 base and J 4 bases, leaving 13 bases between the germline ends. Germline CDR1 is SGHNT and CDR2 is YYREEE (reference sequence). The CDR3, as DNA: TGTGCCAGCAGCTTGATTGGGTGGTTCCCAGATACGCAGTATTTT. Protein sequence: CASSLIGWFPDTQYF.

Only a few counts were recorded for this clonotype. The CDR3 sequence: CASSFWGAGKSTSTDTQYF. In DNA form, the CDR3 reads TGTGCCAGCAGCTTTTGGGGAGCGGGAAAATCAACTAGCACAGATACGCAGTATTTT. The chain has TRBV11-2 and TRBJ2-3; 7 bases are a match to TRBD2. The V and J ends lost 3 bases and 0 bases, in that order; junction bases with no gene match: 15. The CDR3 contains 19 residues. From germline, CDR1 is SGHAT and CDR2 FQNNGV. Together with reference TRBV11-2 and TRBJ2-3, the CDR3 gives the full variable domain: EAGVAQSPRYKIIEKRQSVAFWCNPISGHATLYWYQQILGQGPKLLIQFQNNGVVDDSQLPKDRFSAERLKGVDSTLKIQPAKLEDSAVYLCASSFWGAGKSTSTDTQYFGPGTRLTVL.

This clonotype was detected many times. The chain is built from TRBV5-1 and TRBJ2-5, with 7 bases identical to TRBD1. CDR3 size: 13 residues. Germline CDR1 reads SGHRS; CDR2 reads YFSETQ. V was clipped by 7 bases and J by 5 bases; unmatched bases: 8. CDR3 sequence: CASGRGSEETQYF. DNA of the CDR3: TGCGCCAGCGGCAGGGGGAGCGAGGAGACCCAGTACTTC.

This clonotype was seen ten or more times. The chain couples TRBV7-2 to TRBJ1-2; 7 nucleotides match TRBD1. This CDR3 is 14 amino acids long. The V gene's germline CDR1 is SGHTA and CDR2 FQGNSA. V was pared by 3 bases and J by 1 base, with 2 bases of the junction left unmatched. Here the CDR3 reads CASSLGTVNYGYTF. CDR3 DNA: TGTGCCAGCAGCTTGGGGACAGTTAACTATGGCTACACCTTC.

This clonotype appeared many times. This chain joins TRBV5-1 and TRBJ2-2; D gene ambiguous. The CDR3 runs 13 residues. Trimming cost V 2 bases and J 5 bases, with 7 bases left between them. Germline CDR1 reads SGHRS; CDR2 reads YFSETQ. The CDR3 nucleotides are TGCGCCAGCAGCTTCGCGGAAACCGGGGAGCTGTTTTTT. Amino acids: CASSFAETGELFF. The full variable domain, completed using reference TRBV5-1 and TRBJ2-2, is KAGVTQTPRYLIKTRGQQVTLSCSPISGHRSVSWYQQTPGQGLQFLFEYFSETQRNKGNFPGRFSGRQFSNSRSEMNVSTLELGDSALYLCASSFAETGELFFGEGSRLTVL.

This clonotype was seen repeatedly, ten times or more. The CDR3 reads CASSMAGGGPLHF. DNA for the CDR3: TGTGCCAGCAGCATGGCAGGGGGTGGACCCCTCCACTTT. The chain uses TRBV7-2 and TRBJ1-6; TRBD1 matches 7 bases. With V trimmed by 5 bases and J by 12 bases, 7 bases remained unmatched. Germline V lookup: CDR1 SGHTA, CDR2 FQGNSA. This CDR3 is built from 13 residues.

This clonotype occurred many times. CDR3 nucleotides: TGTGCCAGCAGCGCCAACAGGGGACCAGATTCTCATCAGCCCCAGCATTTT. Protein product: CASSANRGPDSHQPQHF. This chain links TRBV7-3 with TRBJ1-5; TRBD1 agrees at 7 bases. V dropped 5 bases and J dropped 5; count of bases not matched to a gene: 15. The CDR3 covers 17 residues. From germline, CDR1 is SGHTA and CDR2 FQGTGA.